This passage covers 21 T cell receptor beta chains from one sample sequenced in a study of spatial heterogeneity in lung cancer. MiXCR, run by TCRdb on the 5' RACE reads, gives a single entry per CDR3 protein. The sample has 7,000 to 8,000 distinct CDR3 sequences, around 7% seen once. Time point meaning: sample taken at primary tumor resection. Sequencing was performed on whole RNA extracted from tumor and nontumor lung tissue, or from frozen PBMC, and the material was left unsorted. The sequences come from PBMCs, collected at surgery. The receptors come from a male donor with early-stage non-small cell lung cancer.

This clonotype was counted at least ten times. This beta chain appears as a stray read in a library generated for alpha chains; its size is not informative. DNA of the CDR3: TGTGCCAGCAGCGCCCCAGGGTATCAGGGCCTTGATACGCAGTATTTT. This translates into CASSAPGYQGLDTQYF. The V gene is TRBV9, the J gene TRBJ2-3; D perhaps matches TRBD1 (5 bases). With 3 bases removed from V and 6 bases from J, the gap between germline ends came to 20 bases. The CDR3 sequence is 16 residues long. Germline V lookup: CDR1 SGDLS, CDR2 YYNGEE.

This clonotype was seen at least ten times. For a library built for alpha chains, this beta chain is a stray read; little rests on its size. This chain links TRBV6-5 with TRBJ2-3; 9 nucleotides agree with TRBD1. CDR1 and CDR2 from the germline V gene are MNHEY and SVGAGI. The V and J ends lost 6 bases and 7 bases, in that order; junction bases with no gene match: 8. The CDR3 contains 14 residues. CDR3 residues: CASSPQTGGYTQYF. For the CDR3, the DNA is TGTGCCAGCAGCCCACAGACAGGGGGATATACGCAGTATTTT.

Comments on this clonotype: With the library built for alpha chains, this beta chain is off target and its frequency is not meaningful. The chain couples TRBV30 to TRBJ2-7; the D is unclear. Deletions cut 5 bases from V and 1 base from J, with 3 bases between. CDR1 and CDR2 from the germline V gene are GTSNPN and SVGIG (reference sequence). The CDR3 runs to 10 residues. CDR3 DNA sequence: TGTGCCTGGGGTTCCTACGAGCAGTACTTC. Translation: CAWGSYEQYF. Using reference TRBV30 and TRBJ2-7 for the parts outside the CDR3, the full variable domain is SQTIHQWPATLVQPVGSPLSLECTVEGTSNPNLYWYRQAAGRGLQLLFYSVGIGQISSEVPQNLSASRPQDRQFILSSKKLLLSDSGFYLCAWGSYEQYFGPGTRLTVT.

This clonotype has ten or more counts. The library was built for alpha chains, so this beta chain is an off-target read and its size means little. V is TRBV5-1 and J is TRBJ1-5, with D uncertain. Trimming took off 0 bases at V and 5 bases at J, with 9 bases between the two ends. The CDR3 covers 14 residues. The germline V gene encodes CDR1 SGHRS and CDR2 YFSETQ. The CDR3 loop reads CASSLGVRDQPQHF. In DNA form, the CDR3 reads TGCGCCAGCAGCTTGGGGGTAAGGGATCAGCCCCAGCATTTT.

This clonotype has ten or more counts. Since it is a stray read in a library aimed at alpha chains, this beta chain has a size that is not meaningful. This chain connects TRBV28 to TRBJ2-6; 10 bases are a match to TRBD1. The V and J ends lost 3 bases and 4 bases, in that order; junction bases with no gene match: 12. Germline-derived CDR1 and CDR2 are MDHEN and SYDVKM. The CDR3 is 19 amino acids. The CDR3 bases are TGTGCCAGCAGTTTGATTTTGGGGACAGGGGAGTCCGGGGCCAACGTCCTGACTTTC. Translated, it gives CASSLILGTGESGANVLTF.

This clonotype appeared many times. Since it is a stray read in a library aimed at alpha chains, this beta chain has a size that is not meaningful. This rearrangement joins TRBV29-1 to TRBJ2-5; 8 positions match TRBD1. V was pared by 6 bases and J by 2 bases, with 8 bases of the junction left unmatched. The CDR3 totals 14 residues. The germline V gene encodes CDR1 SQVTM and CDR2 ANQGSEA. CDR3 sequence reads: CSVGTGDLQETQYF. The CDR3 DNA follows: TGCAGCGTCGGGACAGGCGATCTGCAAGAGACCCAGTACTTC.

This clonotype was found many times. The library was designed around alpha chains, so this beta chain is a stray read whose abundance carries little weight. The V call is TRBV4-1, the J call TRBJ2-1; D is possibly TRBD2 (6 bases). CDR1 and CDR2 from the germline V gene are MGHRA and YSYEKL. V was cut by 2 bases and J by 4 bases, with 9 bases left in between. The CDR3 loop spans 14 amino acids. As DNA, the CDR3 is TGCGCCAGCAGCCAATGGGGACTTTACAATGAGCAGTTCTTC. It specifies CASSQWGLYNEQFF.

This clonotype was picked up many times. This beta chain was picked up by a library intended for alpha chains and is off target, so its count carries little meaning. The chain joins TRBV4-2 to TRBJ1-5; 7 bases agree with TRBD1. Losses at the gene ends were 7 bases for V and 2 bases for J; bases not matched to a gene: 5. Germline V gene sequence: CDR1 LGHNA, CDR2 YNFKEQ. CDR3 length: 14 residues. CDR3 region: CASNPTGGNQPQHF. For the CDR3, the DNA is TGTGCCAGCAACCCAACAGGGGGCAATCAGCCCCAGCATTTT.

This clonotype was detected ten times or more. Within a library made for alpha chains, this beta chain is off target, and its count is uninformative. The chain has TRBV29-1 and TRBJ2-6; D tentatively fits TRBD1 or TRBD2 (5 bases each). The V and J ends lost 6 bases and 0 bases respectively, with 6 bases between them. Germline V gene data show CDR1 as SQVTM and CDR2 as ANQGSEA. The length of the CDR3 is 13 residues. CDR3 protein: CSVRGSGANVLTF. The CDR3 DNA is TGCAGCGTGAGGGGCTCTGGGGCCAACGTCCTGACTTTC. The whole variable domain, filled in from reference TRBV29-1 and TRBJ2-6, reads SAVISQKPSRDICQRGTSLTIQCQVDSQVTMMFWYRQQPGQSLTLIATANQGSEATYESGFVIDKFPISRPNLTFSTLTVSNMSPEDSSIYLCSVRGSGANVLTFGAGSRLTVL.

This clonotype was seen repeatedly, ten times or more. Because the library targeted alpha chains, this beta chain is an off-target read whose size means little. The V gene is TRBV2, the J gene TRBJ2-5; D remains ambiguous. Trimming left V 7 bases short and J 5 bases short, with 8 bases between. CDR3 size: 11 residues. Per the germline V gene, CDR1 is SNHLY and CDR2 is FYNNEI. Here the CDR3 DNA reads TGTGCCAGCAAGGTTGGGGAGACCCAGTACTTC. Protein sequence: CASKVGETQYF. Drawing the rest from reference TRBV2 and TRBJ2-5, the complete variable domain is EPEVTQTPSHQVTQMGQEVILRCVPISNHLYFYWYRQILGQKVEFLVSFYNNEISEKSEIFDDQFSVERPDGSNFTLKIRSTKLEDSAMYFCASKVGETQYFGPGTRLLVL.

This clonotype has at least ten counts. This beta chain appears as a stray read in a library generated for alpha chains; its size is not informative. CDR3 DNA: TGTGCCAGTAGTATATTCAGCGGGAGGAACAATGAGCAGTTCTTC. Its protein product is CASSIFSGRNNEQFF. The rearrangement uses TRBV19 and TRBJ2-1; 9 nucleotides align to TRBD2. Germline V gene lookup returns CDR1 LNHDA and CDR2 SQIVND (reference sequence). J gave up 5 bases and V 2 bases, and 4 bases lay outside the gene matches. The CDR3 totals 15 residues.

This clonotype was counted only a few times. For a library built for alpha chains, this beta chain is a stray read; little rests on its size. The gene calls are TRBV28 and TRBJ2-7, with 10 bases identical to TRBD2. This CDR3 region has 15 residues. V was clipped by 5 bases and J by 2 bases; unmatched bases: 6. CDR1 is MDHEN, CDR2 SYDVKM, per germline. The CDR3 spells CASSATSGVPYEQYF. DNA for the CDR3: TGTGCCAGCAGTGCCACTAGCGGGGTTCCCTACGAGCAGTACTTC. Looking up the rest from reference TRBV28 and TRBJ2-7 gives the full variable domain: DVKVTQSSRYLVKRTGEKVFLECVQDMDHENMFWYRQDPGLGLRLIYFSYDVKMKEKGDIPEGYSVSREKKERFSLILESASTNQTSMYLCASSATSGVPYEQYFGPGTRLTVT.

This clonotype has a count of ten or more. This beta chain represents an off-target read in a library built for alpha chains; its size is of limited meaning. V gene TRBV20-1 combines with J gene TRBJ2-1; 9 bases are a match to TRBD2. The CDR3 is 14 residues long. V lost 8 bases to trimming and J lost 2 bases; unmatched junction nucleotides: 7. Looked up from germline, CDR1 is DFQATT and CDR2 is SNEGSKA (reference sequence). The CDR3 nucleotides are TGCAGTCTCATAGCGGGGGCCACCTACAATGAGCAGTTCTTC. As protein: CSLIAGATYNEQFF.

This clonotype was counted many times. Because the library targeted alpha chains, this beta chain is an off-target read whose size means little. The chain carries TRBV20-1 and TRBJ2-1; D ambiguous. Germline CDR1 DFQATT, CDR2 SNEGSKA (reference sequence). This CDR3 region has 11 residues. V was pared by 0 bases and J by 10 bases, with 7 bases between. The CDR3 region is CSARDPTEQFF. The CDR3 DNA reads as TGCAGTGCTAGAGACCCCACCGAGCAGTTCTTC.

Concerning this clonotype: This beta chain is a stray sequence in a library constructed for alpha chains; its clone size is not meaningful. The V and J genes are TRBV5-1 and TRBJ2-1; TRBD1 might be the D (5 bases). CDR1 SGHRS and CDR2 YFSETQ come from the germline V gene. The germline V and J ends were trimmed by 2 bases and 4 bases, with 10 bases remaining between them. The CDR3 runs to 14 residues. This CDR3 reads CASSFETEYNEQFF. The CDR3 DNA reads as TGCGCCAGCAGCTTCGAGACAGAGTACAATGAGCAGTTCTTC. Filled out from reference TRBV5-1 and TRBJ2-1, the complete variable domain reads KAGVTQTPRYLIKTRGQQVTLSCSPISGHRSVSWYQQTPGQGLQFLFEYFSETQRNKGNFPGRFSGRQFSNSRSEMNVSTLELGDSALYLCASSFETEYNEQFFGPGTRLTVL.

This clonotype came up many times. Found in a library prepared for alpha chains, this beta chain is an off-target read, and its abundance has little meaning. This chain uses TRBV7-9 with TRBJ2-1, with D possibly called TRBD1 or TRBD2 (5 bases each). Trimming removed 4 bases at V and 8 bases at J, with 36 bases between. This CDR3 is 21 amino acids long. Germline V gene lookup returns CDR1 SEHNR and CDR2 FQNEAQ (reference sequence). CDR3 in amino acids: CASSSKQDHWFEGSPRDEQFF. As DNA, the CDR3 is TGTGCCAGCAGCTCTAAGCAAGACCATTGGTTTGAGGGGAGCCCGCGCGATGAGCAGTTCTTC.

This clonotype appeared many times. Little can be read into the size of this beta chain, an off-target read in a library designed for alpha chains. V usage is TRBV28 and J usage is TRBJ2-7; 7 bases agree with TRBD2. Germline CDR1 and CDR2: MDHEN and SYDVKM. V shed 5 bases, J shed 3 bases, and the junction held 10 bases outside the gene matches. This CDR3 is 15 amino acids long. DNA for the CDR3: TGTGCCAGCAGTCTCGGATCCGGGACTAACTACGAGCAGTACTTC. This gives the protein CASSLGSGTNYEQYF.

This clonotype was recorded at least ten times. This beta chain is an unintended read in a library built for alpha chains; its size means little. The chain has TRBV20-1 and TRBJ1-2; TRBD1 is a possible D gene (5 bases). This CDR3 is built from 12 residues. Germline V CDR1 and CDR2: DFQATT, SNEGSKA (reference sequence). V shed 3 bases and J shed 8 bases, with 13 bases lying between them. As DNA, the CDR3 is TGCAGTGCTAGGTCCCCGGGGGACGGCTACACCTTC. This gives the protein CSARSPGDGYTF.

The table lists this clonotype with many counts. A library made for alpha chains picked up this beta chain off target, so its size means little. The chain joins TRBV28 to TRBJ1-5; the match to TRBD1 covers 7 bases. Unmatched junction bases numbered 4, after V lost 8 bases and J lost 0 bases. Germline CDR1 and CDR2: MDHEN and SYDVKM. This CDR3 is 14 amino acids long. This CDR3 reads CASGTDHSNQPQHF. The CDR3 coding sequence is TGTGCCAGCGGGACAGACCATAGCAATCAGCCCCAGCATTTT.

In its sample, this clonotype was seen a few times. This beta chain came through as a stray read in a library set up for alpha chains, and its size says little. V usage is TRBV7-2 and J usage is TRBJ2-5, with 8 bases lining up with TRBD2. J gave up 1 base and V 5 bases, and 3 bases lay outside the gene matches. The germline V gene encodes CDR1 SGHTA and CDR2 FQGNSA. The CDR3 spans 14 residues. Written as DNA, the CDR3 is TGTGCCAGCAGCGAGCGGGAGTCCCAAGAGACCCAGTACTTC. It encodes CASSERESQETQYF.

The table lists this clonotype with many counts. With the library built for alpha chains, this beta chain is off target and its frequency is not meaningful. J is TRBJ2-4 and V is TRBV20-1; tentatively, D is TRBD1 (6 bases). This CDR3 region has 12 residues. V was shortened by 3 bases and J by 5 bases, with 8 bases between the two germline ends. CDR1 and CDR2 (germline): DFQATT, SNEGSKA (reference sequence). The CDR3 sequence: CSASGQQNIQYF. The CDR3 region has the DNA TGCAGTGCTAGTGGACAGCAAAACATTCAGTACTTC.